Sequencing of this T cell receptor (beta chain) was carried out in a study of glioma-infiltrating T cells after dendritic cell vaccination. Study context: Monocyte-derived dendritic cells, cultured six to seven days with IL-4 and GM-CSF, were pulsed with autologous tumor lysate.

Clones were sequenced by immunoSEQ multiplex PCR, and TCRdb holds only the in-frame ones, with some missing. The sample lists 25,000 to 35,000 clones, roughly 90% occurring once. About this clone: Its specificity is unknown.

Trimming cost V 10 bases and J 6 bases; bases outside gene matches: 10. CDR1 and CDR2 from the germline V gene are LNHDA and SQIVND (reference sequence). The CDR3 runs 13 residues. Whole-study findings and limits: TCR clonality showed no direct relationship with survival.

Source: blood, taken before dendritic cell vaccination. The receptor was derived from a human donor with glioblastoma. This chain joins TRBV19 and TRBJ2-5; 8 bases fit TRBD2. Here the CDR3 DNA reads TGTGCCACCCGGGGGGGGACGCTTCAGACCCAGTACTTC. Protein sequence: CATRGGTLQTQYF.